This TCR beta chain comes out of a study of control samples from healthy donors and cancer patients. The CDR3 spans 14 residues. CDR1 is SNHLY, CDR2 FYNNEI, per germline. V lost 5 bases and J lost 5; bases outside the gene matches: 6. Only one count was recorded for this clone. Sequencing was performed with immunoSEQ multiplex PCR; in TCRdb, only in-frame clones are kept and a portion is missing. The data show about 50,000 clones, more than 90% seen once. The rearrangement uses TRBV2 and TRBJ1-1, with 9 bases aligning to TRBD1. Sequencing input: PBMCs. The source of this sequence is a man aged 30-40 years with colorectal cancer. The CDR3 nucleotides read TGTGCCAGCAGTTTACAGGGGGCGGATACTGAAGCTTTCTTT. It encodes CASSLQGADTEAFF.